One T cell receptor beta chain is described in this entry. This CDR3 comprises 14 residues. With V trimmed by 1 base and J by 4 bases, 2 bases remained unmatched. CDR1 and CDR2 (germline): SGHRS, YFSETQ. This sample is part of a study of Ad26.COV2.S vaccination and SARS-CoV-2 variants. Noted treatment: roughly 18 received Ad26.COV2.S at low or high dose, single or two shots; several received placebo; per-sample allocation not given. Following the first vaccine or placebo injection, samples were taken on day 63. A Boston donor was an adult aged 18-55 years. Wuhan-strain SARS-CoV-2 spike was expressed by the Ad26 vector that made up the vaccine. Produced via immunoSEQ multiplex PCR; TCRdb's table is partial and in-frame only. The sample comprises about 330,000 clones, roughly 88% of which are singletons, and about 5.4% rests with the top ten.

This chain connects TRBV5-1 to TRBJ2-5, with TRBD2 identical over 9 bases. The sequences come from peripheral blood, collected in a trial of Ad26.COV2.S vaccine versus placebo. This TCR was recovered from a person between 18 and 65 years old who received the Ad26.COV2.S COVID-19 vaccine or a placebo. CDR3 protein: CASSLLAGVETQYF. As DNA, the CDR3 is TGCGCCAGCAGCTTGTTAGCGGGGGTAGAGACCCAGTACTTC.